Below are 17 T cell receptor beta chains sequenced from a single sample in a study of cytomegalovirus exposure and HLA in healthy donors. The PCR contained 60 Vbeta and 13 Jbeta primers. TCRdb keeps only in-frame clones here, not all; method: immunoSEQ multiplex PCR. The table lists 180,000 or so clones, 75% to 80% of them singletons. The sequencing input was PBMCs. Receptors were obtained from a man aged 45-65 years in good health and CMV-seropositive.

This clone was counted between two and nine times. The chain carries TRBV10-1 and TRBJ2-5; D might be TRBD1 (6 bases). Germline-derived CDR1 and CDR2 are WNHNN and SYGVQD (reference sequence). This CDR3 spans 14 amino acids. V lost 5 bases to trimming and J lost 3 bases, with 13 bases between them. The chain's CDR3 is CASSTSNREETQYF. CDR3 bases: TGCGCCAGCAGTACCTCAAACAGGGAAGAGACCCAGTACTTC.

Turning to this clone: The sample holds other DNA sequences that translate to the same CDR3. The rearrangement uses TRBV18 and TRBJ1-5, with D maybe TRBD1 (5 bases). The CDR3 covers 13 residues. V was trimmed by 3 bases and J by 4 bases, leaving 7 bases between them. The germline CDR1 and CDR2 sequences are KGHSH and LQKENI. CDR3 in amino acids: CASSPSGNQPQHF. The CDR3 nucleotides read TGTGCCAGCTCACCTTCAGGGAATCAGCCCCAGCATTTT. Variable domain in full (rest from reference TRBV18 and TRBJ1-5): NAGVMQNPRHLVRRRGQEARLRCSPMKGHSHVYWYRQLPEEGLKFMVYLQKENIIDESGMPKERFSAEFPKEGPSILRIQQVVRGDSAAYFCASSPSGNQPQHFGDGTRLSIL.

The chain employs TRBV9 and TRBJ2-3, with 11 bases aligning to TRBD2. The CDR3 spans 18 residues. Losses at the gene ends were 4 bases for V and 2 bases for J; bases not matched to a gene: 12. Germline loops: CDR1 SGDLS, CDR2 YYNGEE. DNA for the CDR3: TGTGCCAGCAGCCCACATAGCGGGGGGGCCGGTCCCACAGATACGCAGTATTTT. Its protein is CASSPHSGGAGPTDTQYF.

J is TRBJ2-3 and V is TRBV7-9, with TRBD2 matching over 12 bases. The CDR3 has 16 amino acids. Germline V gives CDR1 SEHNR, CDR2 FQNEAQ (reference sequence). J gave up 6 bases and V 6 bases, and 10 bases lay outside the gene matches. Written as DNA, the CDR3 is TGTGCCAGCAGGGAACCCACTAGCGGGGGGCCCGATACGCAGTATTTT. Translating gives CASREPTSGGPDTQYF.

This clone was counted only a few times. This rearrangement joins TRBV5-1 to TRBJ1-2; a possible D gene is TRBD1 (5 bases). Per germline, CDR1 SGHRS and CDR2 YFSETQ. V gave up 1 base and J gave up 6 bases, with 13 bases separating them. This CDR3 spans 14 amino acids. The CDR3 DNA sequence: TGCGCCAGCAGCTTGACAGGTATAGACGATGGCTACACCTTC. It translates to CASSLTGIDDGYTF.

This chain connects TRBV5-5 to TRBJ1-3, with D possibly TRBD1 on 5 matching bases. The V end lost 4 bases, the J end lost 11 bases, and 16 bases lay between the germline ends. This CDR3 region has 13 residues. Germline CDR1 is SGHKS and CDR2 is YYEKEE (reference sequence). CDR3 DNA sequence: TGTGCCAGCAGCAAATGGGGCTCTTTACCCATATATTTT. This encodes CASSKWGSLPIYF.

The gene calls are TRBV2 and TRBJ2-1; 8 positions agree with TRBD1. The germline CDR1 and CDR2 sequences are SNHLY and FYNNEI. V lost 5 bases to trimming and J lost 7 bases; unmatched junction nucleotides: 16. This CDR3 spans 17 amino acids. The CDR3 sequence is CASSKSGQGGWKNEQFF. For the CDR3, the DNA is TGTGCCAGCAGTAAAAGCGGACAGGGTGGTTGGAAGAATGAGCAGTTCTTC.

The rearrangement links TRBV5-6 to TRBJ1-1; TRBD1 matches 8 bases. The length of the CDR3 is 14 residues. With 0 bases clipped from V and 9 bases from J, the junction kept 7 bases outside the gene matches. Germline V CDR1 and CDR2: SGHDT, YYEEEE. The CDR3 DNA follows: TGTGCCAGCAGCTTGGGGACAGGGCTGACTAAAGCTTTCTTT. Translation gives CASSLGTGLTKAFF.

The rearrangement joins TRBV6-5 to TRBJ2-4, with D maybe TRBD2 (7 bases). Trimming cost V 10 bases and J 1 base, with 14 bases left between them. CDR1 and CDR2 (germline): MNHEY, SVGAGI. The CDR3 length is 14 residues. The CDR3 protein is CATAKGGAKNIQYF. The CDR3 bases are TGTGCCACCGCAAAGGGGGGGGCCAAAAACATTCAGTACTTC.

The rearrangement joins TRBV5-4 to TRBJ2-5; TRBD2 agrees at 10 bases. The junction had 4 bases not matched to a gene; V was cut back by 0 bases and J by 5 bases. CDR3 length: 15 residues. Germline V lookup: CDR1 SGHNT, CDR2 YYREEE (reference sequence). In nucleotides, the CDR3 is TGTGCCAGCAGCTTGGCTAGCGGGGGCCCGGAGACCCAGTACTTC. Protein sequence: CASSLASGGPETQYF.

The chain employs TRBV18 and TRBJ2-5; tentative D call: TRBD1 (5 bases). Trimming took off 1 base at V and 1 base at J, with 10 bases between the two ends. This CDR3 comprises 15 residues. Germline assignment: CDR1 KGHSH and CDR2 LQKENI. The CDR3 sequence: CASSPQGNSQETQYF. DNA of the CDR3: TGTGCCAGCTCACCACAGGGGAACTCCCAAGAGACCCAGTACTTC.

This chain uses TRBV6-1 with TRBJ1-2; unclear D gene. The CDR3 totals 14 residues. The germline V gene encodes CDR1 MNHNS and CDR2 SASEGT. V lost 1 base and J 2 bases, leaving 8 bases between the germline ends. The CDR3 sequence is CASSEVVTNYGYTF. The DNA for the CDR3 is TGTGCCAGCAGTGAAGTTGTGACAAACTATGGCTACACCTTC.

The rearrangement uses TRBV5-8 and TRBJ2-6; TRBD1 matches 8 bases. The CDR3 covers 15 residues. The germline V gene has CDR1 SGHTS and CDR2 YDEGEE. The ends lost 0 bases at V and 8 bases at J; junction bases unmatched: 4. The CDR3 bases are TGTGCCAGCAGCTTGGGCGCAGGGGGCCCCAACGTCCTGACTTTC. Its protein product is CASSLGAGGPNVLTF.

The J gene is TRBJ2-7, the V gene TRBV7-2; TRBD2 matches 7 bases. The trim removed 1 base at V and 5 bases at J, leaving 5 bases unmatched. The CDR3 is 14 amino acids. Germline lookup yields CDR1 SGHTA and CDR2 FQGNSA. CDR3 nucleotide sequence: TGTGCCAGCAGCTTAGGCGGGGGTTTGCACGAGCAGTACTTC. This sequence encodes CASSLGGGLHEQYF. Complete variable domain (other parts from reference TRBV7-2 and TRBJ2-7): GAGVSQSPSNKVTEKGKDVELRCDPISGHTALYWYRQSLGQGLEFLIYFQGNSAPDKSGLPSDRFSAERTGGSVSTLTIQRTQQEDSAVYLCASSLGGGLHEQYFGPGTRLTVT.

This chain uses TRBV9 with TRBJ2-3, with a tentative D call TRBD2 (6 bases). CDR1 is SGDLS, CDR2 YYNGEE, per germline. The CDR3 is 16 amino acids. The ends were cut back, 0 bases at V and 0 bases at J, with 11 bases in the middle. This chain's CDR3 is CASSVDSGASTDTQYF. The CDR3 nucleotides read TGTGCCAGCAGCGTAGATAGCGGAGCTAGCACAGATACGCAGTATTTT. Together with reference TRBV9 and TRBJ2-3, the CDR3 gives the full variable domain: DSGVTQTPKHLITATGQRVTLRCSPRSGDLSVYWYQQSLDQGLQFLIQYYNGEERAKGNILERFSAQQFPDLHSELNLSSLELGDSALYFCASSVDSGASTDTQYFGPGTRLTVL.

The CDR3 region has the DNA TGTGCCAGCAGAACGATAGCGGGGACACCCTACAATGAGCAGTTCTTC. Translated, it gives CASRTIAGTPYNEQFF. The chain uses TRBV5-8 and TRBJ2-1, with TRBD2 matching 8 bases. The CDR3 is 16 residues long. The germline gives CDR1 SGHTS, CDR2 YDEGEE. Trimming cost V 5 bases and J 2 bases; bases outside gene matches: 9.

The chain joins TRBV6-1 to TRBJ2-7; D not certain. From germline, CDR1 is MNHNS and CDR2 SASEGT. Trimming left V 10 bases short and J 2 bases short, with 12 bases between. The CDR3 length is 12 residues. CDR3 amino acids: CATNILTYEQYF. For the CDR3, the DNA is TGTGCCACCAATATACTTACCTACGAGCAGTACTTC.